A selection of T cell receptor beta chains follows, all from one sample in a study of blood T cell repertoires in COVID-19. Sequenced by immunoSEQ multiplex PCR; TCRdb stores in-frame clones only, minus some. The sample consists of 200,000 to 250,000 clones, approximately 90% of them appearing once. Source material: peripheral blood. The receptors originated from a man aged 50 or older with COVID-19, enrolled during active disease. CDR3s include the opening cysteine and the closing phenylalanine or tryptophan. The D gene is left open where the match is weak. Clone size is not always given. Where it is, it says once, few, many or a class for expanded clones.

D,J,V,length,size,CDR3,DNA
TRBD1,TRBJ2-5,TRBV24-1,15,NA,CATSDPGQGLETQYF,TGTGCCACCAGTGACCCTGGACAGGGGCTTGAGACCCAGTACTTC
TRBD1,TRBJ2-2,TRBV7-9,16,NA,CASSLGDSLWSGELFF,TGTGCCAGCAGCTTAGGGGACAGTCTTTGGTCCGGGGAGCTGTTTTTT
TRBD1,TRBJ2-4,TRBV28,18,once,CASSPSGTGFRGRNIQYF,TGTGCCAGCAGTCCCTCCGGGACAGGGTTCAGGGGCAGAAACATTCAGTACTTC
TRBD2,TRBJ2-1,TRBV29-1,14,once,CSVLLAGTYNEQFF,TGCAGCGTTCTACTAGCGGGGACCTACAATGAGCAGTTCTTC
NA,TRBJ2-2,TRBV15,16,NA,CATSRDLGEGAGELFF,TGTGCCACCAGCAGAGACCTAGGGGAAGGTGCCGGGGAGCTGTTTTTT
TRBD1,TRBJ2-7,TRBV2,13,NA,CASGRQGAYEQYF,TGTGCCAGCGGAAGACAGGGGGCGTACGAGCAGTACTTC
TRBD2,TRBJ2-1,TRBV4-1,15,NA,CASSPGLAVYNEQFF,TGCGCCAGCAGCCCGGGACTAGCGGTCTACAATGAGCAGTTCTTC
NA,TRBJ1-4,TRBV27,14,NA,CASSHRGWNEKLFF,TGTGCCAGCAGTCACCGGGGGTGGAATGAAAAACTGTTTTTT
TRBD2,TRBJ2-5,TRBV5-1,14,NA,CASSLQSGGETQYF,TGCGCCAGCAGCTTGCAAAGCGGGGGAGAGACCCAGTACTTC
TRBD1,TRBJ2-7,TRBV6-2/TRBV6-3,17,NA,CASSYPLNGTETYEQYF,TGTGCCAGCAGTTATCCTCTCAACGGGACAGAGACCTACGAGCAGTACTTC
TRBD2,TRBJ2-7,TRBV5-4,13,NA,CASGLPGGGEQYF,TGTGCCAGCGGTCTCCCGGGAGGGGGCGAGCAGTACTTC